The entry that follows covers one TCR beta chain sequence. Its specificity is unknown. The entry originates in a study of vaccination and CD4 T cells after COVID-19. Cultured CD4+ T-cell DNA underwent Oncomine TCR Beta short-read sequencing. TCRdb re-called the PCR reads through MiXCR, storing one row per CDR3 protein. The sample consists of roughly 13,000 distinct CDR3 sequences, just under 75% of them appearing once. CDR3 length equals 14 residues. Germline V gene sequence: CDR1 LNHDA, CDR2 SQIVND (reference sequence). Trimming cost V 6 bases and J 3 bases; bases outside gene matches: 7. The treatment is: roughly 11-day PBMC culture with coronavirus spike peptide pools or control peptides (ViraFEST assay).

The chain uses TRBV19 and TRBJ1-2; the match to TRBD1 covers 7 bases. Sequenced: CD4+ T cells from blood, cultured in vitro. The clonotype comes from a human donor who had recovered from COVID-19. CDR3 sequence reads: CASRRTGPYYGYTF. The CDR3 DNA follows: TGTGCCAGTAGACGGACAGGCCCCTACTATGGCTACACCTTC.